Listed below are T cell receptor beta chains from one sample, sequenced in a study of cytomegalovirus exposure and HLA in healthy donors. Clones were sequenced by immunoSEQ multiplex PCR, and TCRdb holds only the in-frame ones, with some missing. The sample records fewer than 200,000 clones, 65% to 70% being singletons. The sequencing input was PBMCs. These receptors were collected from a young woman in good health and CMV-seropositive. Each CDR3 is given with its conserved first and last residue. A D gene is named only where the DNA matches it firmly. A row's size may be missing; if present it is once, few, many or a size class.

>TRBV5-1|few|NA|TRBJ2-1
TGCGCCAGCAGCATAGGACTAATCCTCTCCTACAATGAGCAGTTCTTC
CASSIGLILSYNEQFF
>TRBV2|NA|TRBD1|TRBJ1-1
TGTGCCAGCAAGACAGGGATTAACACTGAAGCTTTCTTT
CASKTGINTEAFF
>TRBV27|NA|TRBD1|TRBJ1-2
TGTGCCAGCAGTTTATCCGCCACAGGGGAGGACACCTTC
CASSLSATGEDTF
>TRBV30|once|NA|TRBJ1-2
TGTGCCTGGAGTGTACTAACTGACCCTCGATGGTATGGCTACACCTTC
CAWSVLTDPRWYGYTF
>TRBV27|few|TRBD1|TRBJ2-2
TGTGCCAGCAGAGGACAGGGCTCCACCGGGGAGCTGTTTTTT
CASRGQGSTGELFF
>TRBV12-5|few|NA|TRBJ1-1
TGTGCTAGTGGTTACAGGAACACTGAAGCTTTCTTT
CASGYRNTEAFF
>TRBV4-2|NA|NA|TRBJ1-5
TGTGCCAGCAGCCACGGACAGCACCATAGCAATCAGCCCCAGCATTTT
CASSHGQHHSNQPQHF
>TRBV2|NA|TRBD2|TRBJ2-3
TGTGCGAGCAGCGGGGGACTAGCGGGTTACACAGATACGCAGTATTTT
CASSGGLAGYTDTQYF
>TRBV29-1|NA|NA|TRBJ2-1
TGCAGCGTTGTTACATTGGGGCACAATGAGCAGTTCTTC
CSVVTLGHNEQFF
>TRBV29-1|once|NA|TRBJ2-5
TGCAGCGTTAGACATATACAAGAGACCCAGTACTTC
CSVRHIQETQYF
>TRBV5-4|NA|NA|TRBJ2-7
TGTGCCAGCAGTAGTGGGGCACCTACTCTCTACGAGCAGTACTTC
CASSSGAPTLYEQYF
>TRBV29-1|NA|TRBD1|TRBJ1-1
TGCAGCGGTGACGCAGGGGGCACTGAAGCTTTCTTT
CSGDAGGTEAFF
>TRBV6-5|NA|NA|TRBJ1-1
TGTGCCAGCAGTCAGGGGCTTGTGAACACTGAAGCTTTCTTT
CASSQGLVNTEAFF
>TRBV19|NA|TRBD1|TRBJ2-5
TGTGCCAGTAGTATCTCTCGGACAGGGGGAATAGAGACCCAGTACTTC
CASSISRTGGIETQYF
>TRBV6-5|NA|NA|TRBJ2-2
TGTGCCAGCAGTTACTCGACAGGGAACACCGGGGAGCTGTTTTTT
CASSYSTGNTGELFF
>TRBV27|NA|NA|TRBJ2-1
TGTGCCAGCAGTTTATACCTAGCGCAACTATACAATGAGCAGTTCTTC
CASSLYLAQLYNEQFF
>TRBV19|few|NA|TRBJ2-7
TGTGCCAGTAGTATGTCAACAGGCTACGAGCAGTACTTC
CASSMSTGYEQYF
>TRBV6-1|few|TRBD2|TRBJ2-7
TGTGCCAGCAGTTTCGGGAGGTCCCCCTACGAGCAGTACTTC
CASSFGRSPYEQYF
>TRBV18|NA|NA|TRBJ2-1
TGTGCCAGCTCAGACAGCCTCTACAATGAGCAGTTCTTC
CASSDSLYNEQFF
>TRBV5-1|NA|NA|TRBJ2-1
TGCGCCAGCAGCCCCAGGATAGCCGGTGGAGGTTATGAGCAGTTCTTC
CASSPRIAGGGYEQFF
>TRBV4-1|NA|NA|TRBJ2-7
TGCGCCAGCAGCCAAGTCCTGGGAGCACAGAGCTACGAGCAGTACTTC
CASSQVLGAQSYEQYF
>TRBV6-1|many|NA|TRBJ2-1
TGTGCCAGCATGCGCCTAGCAGTCAATGAGCAGTTCTTC
CASMRLAVNEQFF
>TRBV19|NA|NA|TRBJ2-1
TGTGCCAGTAGTAAGGTCGATCTAGTCTACAATGAGCAGTTCTTC
CASSKVDLVYNEQFF
>TRBV29-1|few|TRBD1|TRBJ2-7
TGCAGCGTTACATACCCGGTAAACAGGGGGTACGAGCAGTACTTC
CSVTYPVNRGYEQYF
>TRBV27|once|TRBD2|TRBJ2-1
TGTGCCAGCAGTTTTCTAGCGGGAGCGCCGGATGAGCAGTTCTTC
CASSFLAGAPDEQFF
>TRBV7-2|NA|TRBD1|TRBJ1-5
TGTGCCAGCAGCTTAGTAGGGTCGGGACAGGGGATCAATCAGCCCCAGCATTTT
CASSLVGSGQGINQPQHF
>TRBV18|NA|NA|TRBJ1-1
TGTGCCAGCTCACCCCGGAAAAGCGCTGAAGCTTTCTTT
CASSPRKSAEAFF
>TRBV5-1|NA|NA|TRBJ1-2
TGCGCCAGCAGCTTGGCGGGTACCCTTCTGAGTTACGGCTACACCTTC
CASSLAGTLLSYGYTF
>TRBV27|once|TRBD1|TRBJ1-2
TGTGCCAGCAGTTTATACGCTACAGGGGGCCCCTATGGCTACACCTTC
CASSLYATGGPYGYTF
>TRBV7-9|NA|TRBD1|TRBJ2-7
TGTGCCAGCAGCCCCCGCCCGGGACAGGGGACCTACGAGCAGTACTTC
CASSPRPGQGTYEQYF
>TRBV11-3|few|TRBD1|TRBJ2-7
TGTGCCAGCAGCTTGGGACAGGGGGCCGCGAGGTTACACGAGCAGTACTTC
CASSLGQGAARLHEQYF
>TRBV11-2|NA|NA|TRBJ2-2
TGTGCCAGCAGCTTAGGTGGCAGGGAGCTGTTTTTT
CASSLGGRELFF
>TRBV6-6|few|TRBD2|TRBJ2-7
TGTGCCAGCAGTTTTGGACTAGCGGGAGATTTGGCCGAGCAGTACTTC
CASSFGLAGDLAEQYF
>TRBV6-5|NA|TRBD1|TRBJ1-2
TGTGCCAGCAGTCCGCAGGGGACAGGTGCTGGCTACACCTTC
CASSPQGTGAGYTF
>TRBV28|few|NA|TRBJ2-1
TGTGCCAGCAGTTATAGGCAGGTCGGCGATGAGCAGTTCTTC
CASSYRQVGDEQFF
>TRBV6-5|NA|NA|TRBJ2-3
TGTGCCAGCAGGGCTCCCCTGGTTGGCGATACGCAGTATTTT
CASRAPLVGDTQYF
>TRBV2|few|NA|TRBJ1-5
TGTGCCAGCAGTGAAATGGGTACTCCAGGGAGCAATCAGCCCCAGCATTTT
CASSEMGTPGSNQPQHF
>TRBV11-2|few|TRBD1|TRBJ1-2
TGTGCCAGCAGCTCTTTGACAGGGGGGGACCTCAACTATGGCTACACCTTC
CASSSLTGGDLNYGYTF
>TRBV6-1|NA|NA|TRBJ2-3
TGTGCCAGCAGTGAAGGCGTAGGGGCCGATACGCAGTATTTT
CASSEGVGADTQYF
>TRBV5-8|few|NA|TRBJ1-4
TGTGCCAGCAGCAGCACCGGGACATCGGACGAAAAACTGTTTTTT
CASSSTGTSDEKLFF
>TRBV9|few|TRBD2|TRBJ2-5
TGTGCCAGCAGCGTAGCAGCGGGAGTTGGGGAGACCCAGTACTTC
CASSVAAGVGETQYF
>TRBV7-9|few|TRBD1|TRBJ1-2
TGTGCCAGCAGCTTAACCGGGACAGGGTATGGCTACACCTTC
CASSLTGTGYGYTF
>TRBV25-1|NA|NA|TRBJ1-2
TGTGCCAGCAGTGGCCCAGGGAAAGACTACACCTTC
CASSGPGKDYTF
>TRBV7-9|NA|NA|TRBJ2-7
TGTGCCAGCAGCGGACAGACCGGTAGAGAGCAGTACTTC
CASSGQTGREQYF
>TRBV13|NA|NA|TRBJ2-1
TGTGCCAGCAGCTTAGCGGGAGCCGGGTACAATGAGCAGTTCTTC
CASSLAGAGYNEQFF
>TRBV19|few|NA|TRBJ1-2
TGTGCCAGTAGTATAGACTTTCGGGCACGGGATGCGAGGTTCTATGGCTACACCTTC
CASSIDFRARDARFYGYTF
>TRBV2|NA|TRBD1|TRBJ2-7
TGTGCCAGCAGTTCTCTCGGCAGGGGGCGTGACGAGCAGTACTTC
CASSSLGRGRDEQYF
>TRBV11-3|once|NA|TRBJ2-7
TGTGCCAGCAGCCCGGGGAGAGGTCCACCCTACGAGCAGTACTTC
CASSPGRGPPYEQYF
>TRBV7-2|NA|TRBD1|TRBJ1-4
TGTGCCAGCAGCCAGGGACAGGGGCGGGAAAAACTGTTTTTT
CASSQGQGREKLFF
>TRBV18|NA|TRBD2|TRBJ2-1
TGTGCCAGCTCACCCATTAGCGGGAGCTCCTACAATGAGCAGTTCTTC
CASSPISGSSYNEQFF
>TRBV5-1|few|NA|TRBJ2-3
TGCGCCAGCAGGTCCGGGGGATCCACAGATACGCAGTATTTT
CASRSGGSTDTQYF
>TRBV2|NA|NA|TRBJ1-1
TGTGCCAGCAGCCTTCAGGGGAACACTGAAGCTTTCTTT
CASSLQGNTEAFF
>TRBV9|NA|NA|TRBJ1-3
TGTGCCAGCAGCGTAGATATTCAGGGGACGAGGACTGGAAACACCATATATTTT
CASSVDIQGTRTGNTIYF
>TRBV7-9|few|NA|TRBJ2-7
TGTGCCAGCAGCTTTGGTGACACGTACGAGCAGTACTTC
CASSFGDTYEQYF
>TRBV7-9|NA|TRBD1|TRBJ1-2
TGTGCCAGCAGCTTACAGGGGGCGCGAGATGGCTACACCTTC
CASSLQGARDGYTF
>TRBV19|few|TRBD1|TRBJ1-1
TGTGCCAGTAGTAGACAGGGGGTGAACACTGAAGCTTTCTTT
CASSRQGVNTEAFF
>TRBV27|NA|NA|TRBJ1-2
TGTGCCAGCAGTTTATCTGGGGCAGCTAGTAGGTACTATGGCTACACCTTC
CASSLSGAASRYYGYTF
>TRBV7-9|NA|NA|TRBJ1-2
TGTGCCAGCAGCCCGGACAGTAACTATGGCTACACCTTC
CASSPDSNYGYTF
>TRBV6-1|few|NA|TRBJ2-7
TGTGCCAGCACGGGACTCATTTACGAGCAGTACTTC
CASTGLIYEQYF